The rows below give T cell receptor beta chains drawn from one sample of a study of graft-versus-host responses after intestinal transplantation. The protocol was immunoSEQ multiplex PCR, while the TCRdb copy is restricted to in-frame clones and leaves out a portion. The table includes approximately 32,000 clones, around 94% detected once. The specimen comprised PBMCs, sampled 16 days after intestinal transplant. The receptor source for this set is a human patient who received an intestinal transplant, so some T cells may come from the graft donor. Both conserved end residues are part of each CDR3. D genes are given only for firm matches. Size tells how often a clone was seen (once, few, many) or the class of an expanded clone, and some rows leave it out.

V gene	J gene	clone size	D gene	CDR3 DNA	CDR3 protein
TRBV15	TRBJ2-1	once	TRBD2	TGTGCCACCAGCAGAAGGCACCTAGCGGGAGGGCCTTTAGATGAGCAGTTCTTC	CATSRRHLAGGPLDEQFF
TRBV19	TRBJ2-3	-	TRBD2	TGTGCCAGTAACCACGAACCTCTAGCGGGAGGTCCGGCGGGCCCAGATACGCAGTATTTT	CASNHEPLAGGPAGPDTQYF
TRBV7-9	TRBJ2-7	once	-	TGTGCCAGCAGCTTAGCAGTGGCTGTATCCTACGAGCAGTACTTC	CASSLAVAVSYEQYF
TRBV5-6	TRBJ2-7	-	TRBD1	TGTGCCAGCAGCTTGGGCGGACCGGGACAGGGGTCTTTTTATTACGAGCAGTACTTC	CASSLGGPGQGSFYYEQYF
TRBV9	TRBJ2-2	-	-	TGTGCCAGCAGCGTAGCAAGCGGCGCGAACACCGGGGAGCTGTTTTTT	CASSVASGANTGELFF
TRBV5-6	TRBJ2-7	-	-	TGTGCCAGCAGCTTGGAAAGGGTGCAGTACTTC	CASSLERVQYF
TRBV28	TRBJ2-4	once	-	TGTGCCAGCAGCTCGACTGGACTAGCCAAAAACATTCAGTACTTC	CASSSTGLAKNIQYF
TRBV7-3	TRBJ2-3	-	TRBD2	TGTGCCAGCAGCTTATTTGCGGGAGGAACAGATACGCAGTATTTT	CASSLFAGGTDTQYF
TRBV19	TRBJ2-1	-	TRBD2	TGTGCCAGTAGTCCACTAGCGGGAGGGGGGGAGGTATACAATGAGCAGTTCTTC	CASSPLAGGGEVYNEQFF
TRBV5-1	TRBJ2-1	once	-	TGCGCCAGCAGCGCCTCACTCTCCTCATCCTACAATGAGCAGTTCTTC	CASSASLSSSYNEQFF
TRBV6-5	TRBJ1-1	once	-	TGTGCCAGCAGCCGACTACCCCCCACTGAAGCTTTCTTT	CASSRLPPTEAFF
TRBV7-2	TRBJ1-2	-	-	TGTGCCAGCAGCTTAGAGGGCTATGGCTACACCTTC	CASSLEGYGYTF
TRBV7-9	TRBJ1-4	-	-	TGTGCCAGCAGCTTACCGGGGGCAGGGGAAAAACTGTTTTTT	CASSLPGAGEKLFF
TRBV28	TRBJ1-1	few	-	TGTGCCAGCAGTGGGGCGCTGAACACTGAAGCTTTCTTT	CASSGALNTEAFF
TRBV6-1	TRBJ1-2	-	-	TGTGCCACCTTAAACCCAGGGAGCGGCTACACCTTC	CATLNPGSGYTF
TRBV7-3	TRBJ2-2	-	TRBD2	TGTGCCAGCAAATCTCAAACTAGCGGGAACACCGGGGAGCTGTTTTTT	CASKSQTSGNTGELFF
TRBV9	TRBJ2-1	-	-	TGTGCCAGCAGCGTAGAGGGCTCCTCCGGGAATGAGCAGTTCTTC	CASSVEGSSGNEQFF
TRBV29-1	TRBJ2-7	-	-	TGCAGCGTTGAAGATGGGAGGAGCTCCTACGAGCAGTACTTC	CSVEDGRSSYEQYF
TRBV14	TRBJ2-7	-	TRBD2	TGTGCCAGCGGCCAAGATTCCTCGGAGTCCGGGACTAGCGCAACCCGATCCTACGAGCAGTACTTC	CASGQDSSESGTSATRSYEQYF